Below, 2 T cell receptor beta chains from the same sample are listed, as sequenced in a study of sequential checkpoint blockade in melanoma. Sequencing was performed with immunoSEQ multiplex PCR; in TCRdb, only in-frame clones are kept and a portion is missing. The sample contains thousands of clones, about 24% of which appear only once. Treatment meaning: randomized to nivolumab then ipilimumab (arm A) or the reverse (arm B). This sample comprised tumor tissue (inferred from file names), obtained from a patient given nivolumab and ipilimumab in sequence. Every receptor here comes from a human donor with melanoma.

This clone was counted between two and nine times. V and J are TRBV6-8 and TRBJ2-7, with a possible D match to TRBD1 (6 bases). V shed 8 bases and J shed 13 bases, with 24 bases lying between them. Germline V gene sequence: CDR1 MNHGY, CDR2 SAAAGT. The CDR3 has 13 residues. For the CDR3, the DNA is TGTGCCAGCTCCCCCGAACGTCTAAGGGACATTTACTTC. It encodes CASSPERLRDIYF.

CDR3 in amino acids: CASSISSAAFLAEAFF. DNA for the CDR3: TGTGCCAGTAGTATTTCGTCGGCAGCGTTCTTGGCTGAAGCTTTCTTT. This rearrangement joins TRBV19 to TRBJ1-1; D not resolved. Germline V gene lookup returns CDR1 LNHDA and CDR2 SQIVND (reference sequence). Between the trimmed V and J ends, which lost 3 bases and 6 bases, there was a span of 20 bases. The CDR3 is made up of 16 amino acids.